One sample yielded the 22 T cell receptor beta chains listed below, sequenced in a study of identical twins (TCRdb year 2016). The library came from 5' RACE. The instrument was an Illumina HiSeq 2000. The raw public reads went through TCRdb reprocessing: fastp at Q25, MiXCR clone calling, in-frame beta chains kept. Rows are combined by CDR3 protein, so each entry shows the most common genes and DNA. This sample holds about 570,000 distinct CDR3 sequences; around a tenth were observed only once. Together, the top ten hold roughly 3.2% of the sample. These data were also reused for a study on yellow fever vaccine responses in identical twins.

The sample consisted of PBMCs. All receptors come from a woman aged 18-29 years in good health.

The chain recombines TRBV15 with TRBJ1-6; D is undetermined. The CDR3 length is 18 residues. Per germline, CDR1 LNHNV and CDR2 YYDKDF (reference sequence). V gave up 1 base and J gave up 0 bases, with 13 bases separating them. CDR3 sequence reads: CATSRVVGTSSYNSPLHF. DNA of the CDR3: TGTGCCACCAGCAGAGTAGTCGGTACCAGCTCCTATAATTCACCCCTCCACTTT.

This clonotype was observed many times. The chain uses TRBV6-2 or TRBV6-3 and TRBJ2-1; 8 bases fit TRBD2. Germline CDR1 MNHEY, CDR2 SVGEGT. The CDR3 totals 16 residues. J gave up 10 bases and V 4 bases, and 15 bases lay outside the gene matches. The CDR3 nucleotides are TGTGCCAGCAGTTCCAGGGTAGCGGGATATTCTTTGGAGCAGTTCTTC. This encodes CASSSRVAGYSLEQFF.

This clonotype was counted ten times or more. The J gene is TRBJ2-7, the V gene TRBV3-1; D is unresolved. Germline V gene lookup returns CDR1 LGHDT and CDR2 YNNKEL (reference sequence). V was shortened by 0 bases and J by 5 bases, with 8 bases between the two germline ends. CDR3 length: 13 residues. This CDR3 reads CASSQEGKHEQYF. The CDR3 DNA follows: TGTGCCAGCAGCCAAGAGGGAAAGCACGAGCAGTACTTC.

In this sample, this clonotype turned up many times. This chain uses TRBV7-2 with TRBJ2-3, with D possibly matching TRBD2 (5 bases). This CDR3 contains 16 residues. Trimming shortened V by 5 bases and J by 5 bases, and 20 bases separated the two germline ends. The germline V gene has CDR1 SGHTA and CDR2 FQGNSA. CDR3: CASSASQGSRRDTQYF. CDR3 nucleotide sequence: TGTGCCAGCAGCGCCAGCCAAGGGAGCCGGAGAGATACGCAGTATTTT. Using reference TRBV7-2 and TRBJ2-3 for the parts outside the CDR3, the full variable domain is GAGVSQSPSNKVTEKGKDVELRCDPISGHTALYWYRQSLGQGLEFLIYFQGNSAPDKSGLPSDRFSAERTGGSVSTLTIQRTQQEDSAVYLCASSASQGSRRDTQYFGPGTRLTVL.

This rearrangement joins TRBV27 to TRBJ1-2, with a tentative D call TRBD1 (6 bases). This CDR3 has 15 residues. Germline CDR1 reads MNHEY; CDR2 reads SMNVEV (reference sequence). Between the trimmed V and J ends, which lost 5 bases and 0 bases, there was a span of 13 bases. DNA of the CDR3: TGTGCCAGCAGTGGGGGCCTAGGTACTAACTATGGCTACACCTTC. It translates to CASSGGLGTNYGYTF.

In its sample, this clonotype was seen many times. The chain recombines TRBV4-1 with TRBJ1-5; tentatively, D is TRBD1 (6 bases). The V end was cut by 0 bases, the J end by 5 bases, with 8 bases between. This CDR3 spans 14 amino acids. The germline CDR1 and CDR2 sequences are MGHRA and YSYEKL. The DNA of the CDR3 is TGCGCCAGCAGCCAAGAGGGGGCGGATCAGCCCCAGCATTTT. It is translated as CASSQEGADQPQHF.

This clonotype has a count of ten or more. The CDR3 loop reads CASSQESAGYNEQFF. CDR3 nucleotide sequence: TGCGCCAGCAGCCAAGAGTCGGCAGGCTACAATGAGCAGTTCTTC. V gene TRBV4-1 combines with J gene TRBJ2-1; D not certain. The germline V gene encodes CDR1 MGHRA and CDR2 YSYEKL. V lost 0 bases, J lost 3 bases, and 9 bases lay in between. The CDR3 loop spans 15 amino acids.

This clonotype came up many times. J is TRBJ2-1 and V is TRBV15; 10 bases are a match to TRBD1. CDR3 length equals 15 residues. Unmatched junction bases numbered 5, after V lost 1 base and J lost 8 bases. Germline V gene lookup returns CDR1 LNHNV and CDR2 YYDKDF (reference sequence). The CDR3 reads CATSRGQGALDEQFF. Written as DNA, the CDR3 is TGTGCCACCAGCAGAGGACAGGGGGCATTAGATGAGCAGTTCTTC.

This clonotype was detected a few times. V and J are TRBV10-3 and TRBJ1-2; 9 nucleotides agree with TRBD1. From germline, CDR1 is ENHRY and CDR2 SYGVKD. The CDR3 extends over 15 amino acids. The V and J ends lost 7 bases and 0 bases, in that order; junction bases with no gene match: 6. The CDR3 sequence is CAIKGQGAANYGYTF. The CDR3 region has the DNA TGTGCCATCAAGGGACAGGGTGCCGCTAACTATGGCTACACCTTC.

This clonotype has just a few counts. This sequence joins TRBV25-1 and TRBJ2-3, with 7 bases fitting TRBD1. The ends lost 4 bases at V and 2 bases at J; junction bases unmatched: 6. The germline V gene has CDR1 MGHDK and CDR2 SYGVNS. The CDR3 length is 15 residues. CDR3 coding DNA: TGTGCCAGCAGTGCTTCGACAGGGAACACAGATACGCAGTATTTT. Its translation is CASSASTGNTDTQYF.

The V gene is TRBV5-1, the J gene TRBJ2-2; 8 bases line up with TRBD2. The CDR3 has 16 residues. Trimming took 4 bases from V and 0 from J; bases not matched to a gene: 5. Germline CDR1 reads SGHRS; CDR2 reads YFSETQ. CDR3 loop: CASSPVAGTNTGELFF. DNA of the CDR3: TGCGCCAGCAGCCCGGTAGCGGGGACGAACACCGGGGAGCTGTTTTTT.

In this sample, this clonotype turned up a few times. This rearrangement joins TRBV4-1 to TRBJ2-7; 9 bases fit TRBD1. With 3 bases clipped from V and 2 bases from J, the junction kept 14 bases outside the gene matches. The CDR3 is 18 residues long. Looked up from germline, CDR1 is MGHRA and CDR2 is YSYEKL. The CDR3 DNA sequence: TGCGCCAGCAGCCATTGGGACAGGGAGGCCCAGACCGCCTACGAGCAGTACTTC. This encodes CASSHWDREAQTAYEQYF.

The V call is TRBV11-2, the J call TRBJ2-3; 7 bases align to TRBD2. With 0 bases clipped from V and 6 bases from J, the junction kept 6 bases outside the gene matches. The CDR3 length is 15 residues. CDR1 is SGHAT, CDR2 FQNNGV, per germline. In nucleotides, the CDR3 is TGTGCCAGCAGCTTAGACGGGATGGGGGGGGATACGCAGTATTTT. The encoded protein is CASSLDGMGGDTQYF.

In this sample, this clonotype turned up many times. The chain couples TRBV12-3 or TRBV12-4 to TRBJ2-3, with D perhaps matching TRBD2 (6 bases). The ends were cut back, 3 bases at V and 5 bases at J, with 9 bases in the middle. This CDR3 spans 13 amino acids. The CDR3 DNA follows: TGTGCCAGCAGTTTGGTCGGGGGAGATACGCAGTATTTT. Its protein is CASSLVGGDTQYF.

This clonotype was seen a handful of times. The chain recombines TRBV29-1 with TRBJ1-2; 9 nucleotides align to TRBD1. The CDR3 runs 13 residues. Looked up from germline, CDR1 is SQVTM and CDR2 is ANQGSEA. Unmatched junction bases numbered 6, after V lost 5 bases and J lost 5 bases. The CDR3 sequence: CSVLGQGGYGYTF. DNA for the CDR3: TGCAGCGTTTTGGGACAGGGTGGATATGGCTACACCTTC.

Only a few counts were recorded for this clonotype. The chain recombines TRBV7-8 with TRBJ1-5, with D hard to call. V was trimmed by 3 bases and J by 3 bases, leaving 9 bases between them. The V gene's germline CDR1 is SGHVS and CDR2 FQNEAQ. This CDR3 spans 14 amino acids. The CDR3 sequence: CASSFFGVNQPQHF. CDR3 sequence (DNA): TGTGCCAGCAGCTTTTTCGGTGTCAATCAGCCCCAGCATTTT.

V and J are TRBV6-1 and TRBJ2-7; tentatively, D is TRBD1 (5 bases). The germline V and J ends were trimmed by 5 bases and 2 bases, with 13 bases remaining between them. This CDR3 is 14 amino acids long. Looked up from germline, CDR1 is MNHNS and CDR2 is SASEGT. The CDR3 spells CASSTQGRPYEQYF. The CDR3 nucleotides read TGTGCCAGCAGTACCCAGGGCCGCCCCTACGAGCAGTACTTC.

This clonotype was recorded at least ten times. The chain uses TRBV12-3 or TRBV12-4 and TRBJ2-3; a possible D gene is TRBD1 (5 bases). Trimming pared 0 bases from V and 1 base from J, leaving 5 bases between. CDR3 length: 14 residues. The CDR3: CASSLAGRTDTQYF. Here the CDR3 DNA reads TGTGCCAGCAGTTTAGCGGGGCGCACAGATACGCAGTATTTT.

The V gene is TRBV12-3 or TRBV12-4, the J gene TRBJ2-2; possible D gene TRBD1, 5 bases. The V end was cut by 3 bases, the J end by 6 bases, with 8 bases between. This CDR3 is built from 13 residues. The CDR3 spells CASSFRGPGELFF. CDR3 bases: TGTGCCAGCAGTTTTAGGGGTCCCGGGGAGCTGTTTTTT.

Turning to this clonotype: The junction and the germline gene differ at one end; a read error may be behind it. The chain combines TRBV5-1 with TRBJ2-3; the D gene is possibly TRBD1 (5 bases). Looked up from germline, CDR1 is SGHRS and CDR2 is YFSETQ. CDR3 length equals 14 residues. This CDR3 reads CASRPGYTTYTQYF. The DNA of the CDR3 is TGCGCCAGCAGGCCAGGGTACACCACATATACGCAGTATTTT.

The gene calls are TRBV4-3 and TRBJ2-7, with TRBD2 as a possible D gene (5 bases). V dropped 0 bases and J dropped 5 bases, with 14 bases sitting between them. The CDR3 runs 15 residues. Germline V gene data show CDR1 as LGHNA and CDR2 as YSLEER. The DNA for the CDR3 is TGCGCCAGCAGCCAAGACTATCGGGGTTTAAACGAGCAGTACTTC. Its protein product is CASSQDYRGLNEQYF.

Concerning this clonotype itself: This may be a read error, as it is one base from a much larger clone. V is TRBV20-1 and J is TRBJ2-1; 7 nucleotides align to TRBD2. The germline V gene encodes CDR1 DFQATT and CDR2 SNEGSKA (reference sequence). This CDR3 spans 15 amino acids. The V gene end was trimmed by 2 bases and the J gene end by 8 bases; junction bases not matched to a gene: 12. CDR3: CSARPFGGGPHEQFF. The CDR3 region has the DNA TGCAGTGCTAGACCCTTTGGGGGAGGGCCACATGAGCAGTTCTTC.